This is a list of T cell receptor beta chains from one sample in a study of PD-1 blockade in classical Hodgkin lymphoma. The repertoire was sequenced with immunoSEQ multiplex PCR; TCRdb's copy has only in-frame clones and lacks some. The table has around 26,000 clones, roughly 80% seen once. The sample here was CD4+ T cells from blood, taken before the fourth cycle of nivolumab. Every receptor here comes from a human donor with classical Hodgkin lymphoma. Both conserved end residues are part of each CDR3. A D gene is named only where the DNA matches it firmly. Not all rows give a size; the values are once, few, many and, for expanded clones, a class.

abundance	v_gene	d_gene	j_gene	CDR3nt	CDR3aa
NA	TRBV15	NA	TRBJ1-1	TGTGCCACCAGCAGATCCGTCGGGACGGGCAGCACTGAAGCTTTCTTT	CATSRSVGTGSTEAFF
NA	TRBV19	NA	TRBJ1-6	TGTGCCAGTGGGGACACCTCCTATAATTCACCCCTCCACTTT	CASGDTSYNSPLHF
NA	TRBV27	NA	TRBJ2-2	TGTGCCAGCAACACAGGAGTGAACACCGGGGAGCTGTTTTTT	CASNTGVNTGELFF
few	TRBV11-3	NA	TRBJ1-6	TGTGCCAGCAGCTTAGATCAAGGCGGCAGCTCCTATAATTCACCCCTCCACTTT	CASSLDQGGSSYNSPLHF
NA	TRBV4-2	NA	TRBJ2-5	TGTGCCAGCAGCCCCCCCGGGGTAAAAGAGACCCAGTACTTC	CASSPPGVKETQYF
NA	TRBV19	TRBD1	TRBJ1-2	TGTGCCAGTAATGGACAGGGAGACTATGGCTACACCTTC	CASNGQGDYGYTF
NA	TRBV6-6	NA	TRBJ2-3	TGTGCCAGCAGTTACTCCCAGCAGGCGGATACGCAGTATTTT	CASSYSQQADTQYF
NA	TRBV7-9	NA	TRBJ1-1	TGTGCCAGCAGCTTAGCCGGTCCCACTGAAGCTTTCTTT	CASSLAGPTEAFF
NA	TRBV10-3	TRBD1	TRBJ1-2	TGTGCCATCAGGGGGACAGGGACCCCTCATGGCTACACCTTC	CAIRGTGTPHGYTF
NA	TRBV7-2	NA	TRBJ1-2	TGTGCCAGCAGCTCTACAGGGTTCTATGGCTACACCTTC	CASSSTGFYGYTF
NA	TRBV7-3	NA	TRBJ2-3	TGTGCCAGCAGCTCCCAAGGGCTGGACACAGATACGCAGTATTTT	CASSSQGLDTDTQYF
NA	TRBV18	TRBD2	TRBJ2-3	TGTGCCAGCTCACCAAGGAGCGGGGGGGCAGATACGCAGTATTTT	CASSPRSGGADTQYF
NA	TRBV9	TRBD1	TRBJ2-3	TGTGCCAGCAGCAACAGGGGGCTCACAGATACGCAGTATTTT	CASSNRGLTDTQYF
NA	TRBV18	TRBD2	TRBJ2-1	TGTGCCAGCTCACCACAGGGGACTAGCGGGGGTATAGATGAGCAGTTCTTC	CASSPQGTSGGIDEQFF
NA	TRBV7-3	TRBD1	TRBJ2-1	TGTGCCAGCGGTCGACAGGGGGGCAATGAGCAGTTCTTC	CASGRQGGNEQFF
few	TRBV18	TRBD1	TRBJ1-5	TGTGCCAGCTCACCACCCGGGACAGGGACTAATCAGCCCCAGCATTTT	CASSPPGTGTNQPQHF
NA	TRBV18	NA	TRBJ2-1	TGTGCCAGCTCACCAAAAAATGAGCAGTTCTTC	CASSPKNEQFF
NA	TRBV28	NA	TRBJ1-1	TGTGCCAGCAGTCCCCCCGGCGGCACTGAAGCTTTCTTT	CASSPPGGTEAFF
NA	TRBV19	NA	TRBJ1-1	TGTGCCAGTAGCTCACGTCCTACAGAATTAAACACTGAAGCTTTCTTT	CASSSRPTELNTEAFF
NA	TRBV7-3	NA	TRBJ2-3	TGTGCCAGCAGCAATGGGTATAACACAGATACGCAGTATTTT	CASSNGYNTDTQYF
NA	TRBV6-6	NA	TRBJ1-2	TGTGCCAGCATCCGGACACTTAACTATGGCTACACCTTC	CASIRTLNYGYTF
NA	TRBV5-4	NA	TRBJ1-2	TGTGCCAGCAGCTTGGAGGGTTATGGCTACACCTTC	CASSLEGYGYTF
NA	TRBV9	NA	TRBJ2-3	TGTGCCAGCAGCTCGGGGGCCCGAACGCAGTATTTT	CASSSGARTQYF
NA	TRBV10-3	NA	TRBJ1-1	TGTGCCATCAGTGAAACAGCACTTAGGGGCACTGAAGCTTTCTTT	CAISETALRGTEAFF
NA	TRBV15	NA	TRBJ1-6	TGTGCCACCAGCAGAGATCGGGGTTTTTTAGTCGATTCACCCCTCCACTTT	CATSRDRGFLVDSPLHF
NA	TRBV6-6	NA	TRBJ1-5	TGTGCCAGCAGTCTCAGCGGGGGGGCGGAGCAGCATTTT	CASSLSGGAEQHF
NA	TRBV6-1	NA	TRBJ1-1	TGTGCCAGCAGTGAAGTCCAGGGGCACACTGAAGCTTTCTTT	CASSEVQGHTEAFF
NA	TRBV5-6	TRBD2	TRBJ2-2	TGTGCCAGCAGCTGGACTAGCGGGGGTTCTACCGGGGAGCTGTTTTTT	CASSWTSGGSTGELFF